The 17 T cell receptor beta chains in this list originate from one sample, sequenced in a study of Ad26.COV2.S vaccination and SARS-CoV-2 variants. Treatment described: some 20 received Ad26.COV2.S at low or high dose, single or two shots; 5 received placebo; per-sample allocation not given. Sampling occurred on day 63 after the first vaccine or placebo injection. Method: immunoSEQ multiplex PCR; TCRdb's copy keeps in-frame clones and lacks some. Of approximately 450,000 clones in the sample, around nine tenths were seen once. Specimen: peripheral blood, collected in a trial of Ad26.COV2.S vaccine versus placebo. The receptors were gathered from a person between 18 and 65 years old who received the Ad26.COV2.S COVID-19 vaccine or a placebo.

This chain uses TRBV2 with TRBJ2-5; possibly TRBD1 for D (6 bases). Trimming cost V 3 bases and J 0 bases, with 8 bases left between them. Per the germline V gene, CDR1 is SNHLY and CDR2 is FYNNEI. CDR3 length: 14 residues. The CDR3: CASSENRDQETQYF. The DNA for the CDR3 is TGTGCCAGCAGTGAGAACAGGGACCAAGAGACCCAGTACTTC.

The V call is TRBV2, the J call TRBJ2-5, with 8 bases lining up with TRBD2. V lost 3 bases, J lost 3 bases, and 3 bases stayed unmatched. The CDR3 covers 14 residues. Germline V lookup: CDR1 SNHLY, CDR2 FYNNEI. The CDR3 DNA is TGTGCCAGCAGTGAGTTAGCGGGGAAAGAGACCCAGTACTTC. The encoded protein is CASSELAGKETQYF.

V usage is TRBV7-9 and J usage is TRBJ2-7; 8 bases line up with TRBD1. The length of the CDR3 is 14 residues. Germline loops: CDR1 SEHNR, CDR2 FQNEAQ (reference sequence). V was clipped by 1 base and J by 6 bases; unmatched bases: 5. Written as DNA, the CDR3 is TGTGCCAGCAGCTTAGTTTCACAGGGGGGCGAGCAGTACTTC. Its protein product is CASSLVSQGGEQYF. Full variable domain (outside the CDR3, taken from reference TRBV7-9 and TRBJ2-7): DTGVSQNPRHKITKRGQNVTFRCDPISEHNRLYWYRQTLGQGPEFLTYFQNEAQLEKSRLLSDRFSAERPKGSFSTLEIQRTEQGDSAMYLCASSLVSQGGEQYFGPGTRLTVT.

In the case of this clone: The conserved phenylalanine or tryptophan normally closing the CDR3 is absent here, so this likely arose from a read error. Because the CDR3's place on the DNA is in doubt, the DNA is left out and the CDR3 is given as listed by TCRdb. The chain couples TRBV30 to TRBJ2-7; the table's D call, TRBD2, was not checked against the DNA. With termini counted, the CDR3 has 8 amino acids. CDR1 and CDR2 from the germline V gene are GTSNPN and SVGIG (reference sequence). Here the CDR3 reads CAWTIDST.

The table lists this clone with a count of one. The V gene is TRBV4-2, the J gene TRBJ2-5; TRBD2 might be the D (5 bases). Germline V gives CDR1 LGHNA, CDR2 YNFKEQ. The CDR3 has 15 residues. V was pared by 0 bases and J by 5 bases, with 13 bases between. CDR3 region: CASSQDREGQETQYF. The CDR3 DNA sequence: TGTGCCAGCAGCCAAGATCGGGAAGGGCAGGAGACCCAGTACTTC.

The gene calls are TRBV6-2 or TRBV6-3 and TRBJ2-3; D remains unclear. Trimming removed 2 bases at V and 2 bases at J, with 8 bases between. The CDR3 loop spans 14 amino acids. Looked up from germline, CDR1 is MNHEY and CDR2 is SVGEGT. CDR3 protein: CASSYVGITDTQYF. The CDR3 DNA reads as TGTGCCAGCAGTTACGTCGGAATCACAGATACGCAGTATTTT.

The chain employs TRBV27 and TRBJ2-7; the D gene is possibly TRBD2 (5 bases). V lost 7 bases, J lost 1 base, and 11 bases lay in between. The CDR3 consists of 13 residues. The germline V gene has CDR1 MNHEY and CDR2 SMNVEV (reference sequence). CDR3 bases: TGTGCCAGCACGACGAGCGGTTCCTACGAGCAGTACTTC. Amino acid sequence: CASTTSGSYEQYF.

About this clone itself: A junction boundary mismatches the germline segment, possibly from a read error. V usage is TRBV2 and J usage is TRBJ2-2; 11 positions agree with TRBD2. The CDR3 sequence is 15 residues long. The V gene's germline CDR1 is SNHLY and CDR2 FYNNEI. The chain's CDR3 is CVSSYTSGSTGELFF. CDR3 bases: TGTGTCAGCAGCTACACTAGCGGGAGCACCGGGGAGCTGTTTTTT.

The rearrangement uses TRBV5-4 and TRBJ2-3; perhaps TRBD2 as D (6 bases). This CDR3 spans 15 amino acids. The germline V gene has CDR1 SGHNT and CDR2 YYREEE (reference sequence). The V gene lost 4 bases and the J gene lost 3 bases, with 15 bases spanning the gap. The CDR3 region is CASSAGRLKTDTQYF. In DNA form, the CDR3 reads TGTGCCAGCAGCGCGGGGCGCCTGAAGACAGATACGCAGTATTTT.

This chain joins TRBV5-6 and TRBJ2-5; D may match TRBD1 or TRBD2 (5 bases each). The germline gives CDR1 SGHDT, CDR2 YYEEEE. V lost 3 bases to trimming and J lost 2 bases, with 8 bases between them. CDR3 length equals 13 residues. CDR3 nucleotides: TGTGCCAGCAGCTCCGGGGCACAAGAGACCCAGTACTTC. Translated, it gives CASSSGAQETQYF.

The sample holds a few counts of this clone. V is TRBV30 and J is TRBJ1-6; no firm D call. The ends were cut back, 7 bases at V and 3 bases at J, with 7 bases in the middle. The CDR3 length is 12 residues. Germline CDR1 is GTSNPN and CDR2 is SVGIG (reference sequence). CDR3 nucleotides: TGTGCCTCAGCCATCTATAATTCACCCCTCCACTTT. Its translation: CASAIYNSPLHF.

The chain links TRBV28 to TRBJ1-3; 7 bases align to TRBD1. With V trimmed by 5 bases and J by 1 base, 8 bases remained unmatched. The CDR3 contains 16 residues. CDR1 MDHEN and CDR2 SYDVKM come from the germline V gene. The CDR3, as DNA: TGTGCCAGCAGTCTCAGACAGGGTTTATCTGGAAACACCATATATTTT. Translation gives CASSLRQGLSGNTIYF.

This chain connects TRBV29-1 to TRBJ2-1; D tentatively reads TRBD1 or TRBD2 (6 bases each). CDR1 SQVTM and CDR2 ANQGSEA come from the germline V gene. There are 15 residues in the CDR3. Trimming removed 8 bases from V and 5 bases from J, with 22 bases in between. The CDR3 DNA reads TGCAGCTCAGACGGGTCGGGGGCCTTCGACAATGAGCAGTTCTTC. Translated: CSSDGSGAFDNEQFF.

A single count supports this clone. The chain couples TRBV4-1 to TRBJ2-1; 10 bases agree with TRBD2. Looked up from germline, CDR1 is MGHRA and CDR2 is YSYEKL. This CDR3 contains 17 residues. V was pared by 5 bases and J by 0 bases, with 7 bases of the junction left unmatched. As DNA, the CDR3 is TGCGCCAGCAGCTCCAACCCTAGCGGGAGCTCCTACAATGAGCAGTTCTTC. This encodes CASSSNPSGSSYNEQFF.

The chain couples TRBV7-2 to TRBJ1-4; D unclear. Deletions cut 4 bases from V and 8 bases from J, with 11 bases between. This CDR3 spans 13 amino acids. CDR1 is SGHTA and CDR2 is FQGNSA in the germline V gene. Here the CDR3 reads CASSWRSREKLFF. The CDR3 nucleotides read TGTGCCAGCAGCTGGCGGTCTAGGGAAAAACTGTTTTTT.

The chain combines TRBV27 with TRBJ2-7; 12 bases are shared with TRBD2. J was trimmed by 9 bases and V by 5 bases; bases with no gene match: 8. The CDR3 has 14 residues. CDR1 MNHEY and CDR2 SMNVEV come from the germline V gene (reference sequence). The CDR3 nucleotides are TGTGCCAGCAGTCGGCGACTAGCGGGAGACCGGCAGTACTTC. Protein: CASSRRLAGDRQYF.

This clone was observed a single time. The J gene is TRBJ2-7, the V gene TRBV18, with 8 nucleotides matching TRBD2. With 2 bases clipped from V and 7 bases from J, the junction kept 7 bases outside the gene matches. CDR3 length equals 14 residues. Per germline, CDR1 KGHSH and CDR2 LQKENI. CDR3 loop: CASSPLLAAREQYF. CDR3 in DNA: TGTGCCAGCTCACCATTACTAGCGGCTCGGGAGCAGTACTTC.